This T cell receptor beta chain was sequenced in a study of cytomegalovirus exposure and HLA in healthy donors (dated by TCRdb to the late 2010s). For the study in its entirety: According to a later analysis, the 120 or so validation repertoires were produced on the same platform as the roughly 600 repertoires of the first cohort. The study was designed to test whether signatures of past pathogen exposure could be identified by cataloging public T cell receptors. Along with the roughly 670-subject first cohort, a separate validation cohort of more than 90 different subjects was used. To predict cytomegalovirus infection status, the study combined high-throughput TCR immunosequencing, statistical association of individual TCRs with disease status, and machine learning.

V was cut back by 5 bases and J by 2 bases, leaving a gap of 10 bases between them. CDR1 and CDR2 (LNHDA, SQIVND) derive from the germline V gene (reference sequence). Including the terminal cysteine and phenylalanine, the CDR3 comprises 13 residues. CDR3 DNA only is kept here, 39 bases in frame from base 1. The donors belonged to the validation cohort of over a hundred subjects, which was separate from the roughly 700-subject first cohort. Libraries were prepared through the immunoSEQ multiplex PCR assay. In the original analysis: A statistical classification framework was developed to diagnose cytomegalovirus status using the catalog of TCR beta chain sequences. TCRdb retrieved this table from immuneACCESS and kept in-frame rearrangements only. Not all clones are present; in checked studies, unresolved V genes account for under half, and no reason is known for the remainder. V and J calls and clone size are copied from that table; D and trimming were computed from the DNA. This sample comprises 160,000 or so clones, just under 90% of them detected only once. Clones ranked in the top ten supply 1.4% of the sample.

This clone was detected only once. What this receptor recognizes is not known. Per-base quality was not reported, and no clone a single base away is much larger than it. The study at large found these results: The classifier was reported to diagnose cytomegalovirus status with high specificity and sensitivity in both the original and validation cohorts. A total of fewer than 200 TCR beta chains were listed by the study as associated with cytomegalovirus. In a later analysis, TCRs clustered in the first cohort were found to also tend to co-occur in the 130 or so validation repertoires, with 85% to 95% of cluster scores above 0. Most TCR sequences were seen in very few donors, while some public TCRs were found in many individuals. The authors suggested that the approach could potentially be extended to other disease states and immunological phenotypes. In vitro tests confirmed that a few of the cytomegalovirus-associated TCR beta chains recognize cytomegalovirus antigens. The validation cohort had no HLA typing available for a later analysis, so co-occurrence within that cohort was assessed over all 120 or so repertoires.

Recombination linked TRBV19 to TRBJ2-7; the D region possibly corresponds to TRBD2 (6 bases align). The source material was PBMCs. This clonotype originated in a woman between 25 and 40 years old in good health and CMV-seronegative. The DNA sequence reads TGTGCCAGTAGTCCCCGCGGGGCCTACGAGCAGTACTTC. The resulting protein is CASSPRGAYEQYF.